The clone carrying this TCR beta chain was seen many times. Its antigen is undetermined. The data belong to a study of HIV-infected patients and healthy controls. Points from the study as a whole: Compared with healthy controls, HIV-infected patients showed less CDR3 sharing between individuals. In healthy controls, MAIT alpha CDR3s were common; in HIV+ repertoires, severely depleted.

Whole blood was used without fractionation, so all unsorted peripheral T cells were included. The CDR3 is 15 amino acids. Trimming left V 1 base short and J 5 bases short, with 14 bases between. CDR1 is SGHTA and CDR2 is FQGNSA in the germline V gene. cDNA was made from 500 ng RNA using alpha and beta constant primers. Separate chain-specific third strand synthesis with multiplexing indices produced the alpha and beta libraries. MiXCR, run by TCRdb on the 5' RACE reads, gives a single entry per CDR3 protein. The sample has about 12,000 distinct CDR3 sequences, under 6.5% seen once. This chain connects TRBV7-2 to TRBJ2-5; no definite D call. Input material: blood. The source of this sequence is an adult in good health. DNA of the CDR3: TGTGCCAGCAGCTTAGGGAGTATTGGGGTCGAGACCCAGTACTTC. As protein: CASSLGSIGVETQYF.